This record looks at one T cell receptor beta chain sequence and its context. What it binds is not known. Germline CDR1 reads MGHRA; CDR2 reads YSYEKL. This CDR3 comprises 16 residues. Trimming took 4 bases from V and 7 from J; bases not matched to a gene: 6. Caucasian adults living in Nashville, Tennessee, provided all samples. Sorted-subset replicate PCR reactions contained roughly 200 ng DNA, corresponding to approximately 30,000 T cell genomes. The protocol was immunoSEQ multiplex PCR, while the TCRdb copy is restricted to in-frame clones and leaves out a portion. The table lists millions of clones, approximately 90% of them singletons. This specimen belongs to a study of shared clonotypes between healthy human individuals. About the research overall: Donor ages ranged 18 to 49 years: a couple of women, a few men. General observations from the study: A generally larger estimated richness was seen in naive subsets than in memory subsets.

The sequenced sample consisted of naive CD4+ T cells sorted from blood. Subset described: CD45RA+ positively selected. This receptor was obtained from a man younger than 35 in good health. The chain joins TRBV4-1 to TRBJ2-1, with TRBD2 identical over 14 bases. This chain's CDR3 is CASSPTSGRAGNEQFF. CDR3 DNA sequence: TGCGCCAGCAGCCCGACTAGCGGGAGGGCCGGGAATGAGCAGTTCTTC.